The 30 T cell receptor beta chains given below trace back to one sample, sequenced in a study of blood T cells in healthy people across ages. Together with a sample-barcoded 5' primer, a J-beta primer mix was included in a second PCR lasting roughly 6 to 12 cycles. Each CDR3 protein gets one entry after TCRdb re-called the 5' RACE reads with MiXCR. The table shows some 640,000 distinct CDR3 sequences, with approximately 30% occurring only once. Source material: blood. The receptors were sampled from a woman aged 80 or over in good health.

This clonotype was seen repeatedly, ten times or more. The CDR3 region has the DNA TGCAGTGCTAGAGATTGGAACAGAGACTATGGCTACACCTTC. It codes for CSARDWNRDYGYTF. The V and J genes are TRBV20-1 and TRBJ1-2; D is unresolved. The germline V and J ends were trimmed by 0 bases and 3 bases, with 11 bases remaining between them. CDR1 and CDR2 from the germline V gene are DFQATT and SNEGSKA (reference sequence). This CDR3 spans 14 amino acids.

This clonotype was seen ten or more times. The V and J genes are TRBV30 and TRBJ1-1, with a weak D call TRBD1 (5 bases). The CDR3 is 14 amino acids. CDR1 is GTSNPN, CDR2 SVGIG, per germline (reference sequence). Trimming stripped 2 bases from V and 1 base from J, with 11 bases between. This chain's CDR3 is CAWSSTGGNTEAFF. The CDR3 bases are TGTGCCTGGAGTTCCACTGGGGGGAACACTGAAGCTTTCTTT.

This clonotype came up a few times. The V call is TRBV7-2, the J call TRBJ2-1, with 7 bases fitting TRBD1. The tail of the sequence fits TRBJ2-7 better, so the J call may be wrong. This CDR3 has 16 amino acids. The V gene's germline CDR1 is SGHTA and CDR2 FQGNSA. CDR3 protein: CASSLASGQLYNEQYF. Written as DNA, the CDR3 is TGTGCCAGCAGCTTAGCGTCGGGACAGTTGTACAATGAGCAGTACTTC.

This clonotype was detected ten times or more. The rearrangement uses TRBV7-9 and TRBJ2-5; D is unresolved. V shed 0 bases and J shed 2 bases, with 13 bases lying between them. CDR1 and CDR2 from the germline V gene are SEHNR and FQNEAQ (reference sequence). There are 16 residues in the CDR3. The CDR3 here is CASSLAVGGGQETQYF. CDR3 coding DNA: TGTGCCAGCAGCTTAGCGGTTGGCGGTGGGCAAGAGACCCAGTACTTC.

This clonotype was seen many times. This chain uses TRBV12-3 or TRBV12-4 with TRBJ2-3; 7 bases align to TRBD2. The CDR3 is made up of 16 amino acids. With 3 bases clipped from V and 4 bases from J, the junction kept 10 bases outside the gene matches. The CDR3 spells CASSLGLSAGPDTQYF. CDR3 bases: TGTGCCAGCAGTTTGGGACTATCGGCGGGACCAGATACGCAGTATTTT.

This clonotype was counted only a few times. This rearrangement joins TRBV30 to TRBJ1-1; D is uncertain. This CDR3 region has 12 residues. V was pared by 6 bases and J by 6 bases, with 14 bases between. Germline-derived CDR1 and CDR2 are GTSNPN and SVGIG (reference sequence). The chain's CDR3 is CACWTLIAEAFF. The CDR3 nucleotides read TGTGCCTGCTGGACCCTTATCGCTGAAGCTTTCTTT.

This chain joins TRBV20-1 and TRBJ1-1; D uncertain. The CDR3 totals 15 residues. V gave up 1 base and J gave up 4 bases, with 16 bases separating them. Germline CDR1 DFQATT, CDR2 SNEGSKA (reference sequence). CDR3 protein: CSARVHLYGSTEAFF. For the CDR3, the DNA is TGCAGTGCTAGAGTCCACCTTTATGGGAGCACTGAAGCTTTCTTT.

This clonotype was detected only a few times. The chain couples TRBV15 to TRBJ1-6; D not resolved. V was pared by 0 bases and J by 5 bases, with 11 bases between. CDR3 length: 16 residues. Germline assignment: CDR1 LNHNV and CDR2 YYDKDF (reference sequence). The CDR3 reads CATSRDRLGNNSPLHF. The CDR3 nucleotides are TGTGCCACCAGCAGAGATCGTCTGGGAAATAATTCACCCCTCCACTTT.

This clonotype has ten or more counts. The rearrangement joins TRBV4-2 to TRBJ1-2; D possibly corresponds to TRBD1 (6 bases). V lost 5 bases, J lost 4 bases, and 11 bases lay in between. CDR3 length equals 13 residues. Germline-derived CDR1 and CDR2 are LGHNA and YNFKEQ. The CDR3 DNA reads as TGTGCCAGCAGCTTACAGGGAGGCTATGGCTACACCTTC. Translating it yields CASSLQGGYGYTF.

Details on this clonotype: This may be a read error: a much more frequent sequence differs by one nucleotide. The genes are TRBV7-3 and TRBJ2-4; maybe TRBD2 (5 bases). This CDR3 has 13 residues. Germline-derived CDR1 and CDR2 are SGHTA and FQGTGA. The CDR3 sequence: CAGSLTGIGEQYF. The CDR3 nucleotides read TGTGCCGGCAGCTTAACCGGGATTGGTGAGCAGTACTTC. The full variable domain, with the rest looked up from reference TRBV7-3 and TRBJ2-4, is GAGVSQTPSNKVTEKGKYVELRCDPISGHTALYWYRQSLGQGPEFLIYFQGTGAADDSGLPNDRFFAVRPEGSVSTLKIQRTERGDSAVYLCAGSLTGIGEQYFGAGTRLSVL.

This clonotype was detected ten times or more. The J gene is TRBJ2-7, the V gene TRBV4-2; D remains unclear. The CDR3 runs 13 residues. V gave up 0 bases and J gave up 5 bases, with 8 bases separating them. Germline lookup yields CDR1 LGHNA and CDR2 YNFKEQ. CDR3 in DNA: TGTGCCAGCAGCCAAGAGAGTGCCGACGAGCAGTACTTC. This codes for CASSQESADEQYF.

This clonotype was detected many times. This sequence may be a read error, since a much larger clone differs from it by one base. The genes are TRBV7-9 and TRBJ2-7, with D possibly called TRBD1 or TRBD2 (5 bases each). The V gene's germline CDR1 is SEHNR and CDR2 FQNEAQ (reference sequence). V was trimmed by 4 bases and J by 7 bases, leaving 11 bases between them. The CDR3 contains 12 residues. CDR3 sequence reads: CASSSRDEEQYF. CDR3 DNA sequence: TGTGCCAGCAGCTCCAGGGACGAGGAGCAGTACTTC.

This clonotype was seen a handful of times. The chain carries TRBV9 and TRBJ2-5; D gene uncertain. Looked up from germline, CDR1 is SGDLS and CDR2 is YYNGEE. V lost 0 bases, J lost 1 base, and 7 bases lay in between. The CDR3 runs 14 residues. CDR3 DNA sequence: TGTGCCAGCAGCGTAGGCCAGACCCAAGAGACCCAGTACTTC. As protein: CASSVGQTQETQYF. Complete variable domain (other parts from reference TRBV9 and TRBJ2-5): DSGVTQTPKHLITATGQRVTLRCSPRSGDLSVYWYQQSLDQGLQFLIQYYNGEERAKGNILERFSAQQFPDLHSELNLSSLELGDSALYFCASSVGQTQETQYFGPGTRLLVL.

About this clonotype: This may be a read error, as it is one base from a much larger clone. The chain joins TRBV2 to TRBJ2-5; no reliable D call. The DNA end is a closer match to TRBJ2-7, so the J assignment may be wrong. The length of the CDR3 is 13 residues. Germline values: CDR1 SNHLY, CDR2 FYNNEI. The CDR3 sequence: CASGRSDGYEQYF. CDR3 sequence (DNA): TGTGCCAGCGGTCGCTCGGACGGTTACGAGCAGTACTTC.

Concerning this clonotype: A much larger clone lies a single base off, so this may be a read error. The chain couples TRBV2 to TRBJ1-5; TRBD1 aligns across 9 bases. The ends lost 6 bases at V and 3 bases at J; junction bases unmatched: 6. The CDR3 spans 15 residues. Germline V lookup: CDR1 SNHLY, CDR2 FYNNEI. CDR3 residues: CASSRGTGPNQPQHF. CDR3 sequence (DNA): TGTGCCAGCAGCCGGGGGACAGGGCCCAATCAGCCCCAGCATTTT. Supplemented by reference TRBV2 and TRBJ1-5, the full variable domain reads EPEVTQTPSHQVTQMGQEVILRCVPISNHLYFYWYRQILGQKVEFLVSFYNNEISEKSEIFDDQFSVERPDGSNFTLKIRSTKLEDSAMYFCASSRGTGPNQPQHFGDGTRLSIL.

This clonotype showed up many times. V and J are TRBV9 and TRBJ1-2, with D possibly being TRBD1 (5 bases). This CDR3 spans 14 amino acids. V was clipped by 4 bases and J by 4 bases, with 14 bases between them. The germline gives CDR1 SGDLS, CDR2 YYNGEE. The CDR3: CASSPTVPSYGYTF. In nucleotides, the CDR3 is TGTGCCAGCAGCCCGACAGTCCCGTCCTATGGCTACACCTTC.

The rearrangement links TRBV4-1 to TRBJ2-2; D unresolved. V was shortened by 7 bases and J by 5 bases, with 20 bases between the two germline ends. Germline assignment: CDR1 MGHRA and CDR2 YSYEKL. The CDR3 is 16 amino acids. This CDR3 is CASTLRALGMTGELFF. CDR3 DNA: TGCGCCAGCACCCTTAGGGCCCTAGGGATGACCGGGGAGCTGTTTTTT.

On this clonotype itself: This may be a read error: a much more frequent sequence differs by one nucleotide. The chain joins TRBV5-1 to TRBJ2-7, with 9 bases identical to TRBD2. The DNA end lines up better with TRBJ2-5; the J call may be wrong. From germline, CDR1 is SGHRS and CDR2 YFSETQ. This CDR3 has 18 residues. In DNA form, the CDR3 reads TGCACCAGCAGCTCCGGGCTAGCGGGGCAATCCGCACAAGAGACCCAGTACTTC. Residues: CTSSSGLAGQSAQETQYF.

The chain links TRBV15 to TRBJ2-3; 8 bases align to TRBD1. Germline V lookup: CDR1 LNHNV, CDR2 YYDKDF (reference sequence). The CDR3 extends over 14 amino acids. J was trimmed by 0 bases and V by 8 bases; bases with no gene match: 4. CDR3 DNA: TGTGCCACCCTCCGGGACAGGAGCACAGATACGCAGTATTTT. Protein: CATLRDRSTDTQYF.

This chain connects TRBV11-2 to TRBJ1-1; TRBD1 agrees at 9 bases. The V gene end was trimmed by 5 bases and the J gene end by 9 bases; junction bases not matched to a gene: 13. This CDR3 is 15 amino acids long. CDR1 is SGHAT and CDR2 is FQNNGV in the germline V gene. The CDR3 protein is CASSPWPGTGNQAFF. DNA for the CDR3: TGTGCCAGCAGCCCATGGCCGGGGACAGGGAATCAAGCTTTCTTT. Combining the CDR3 with reference TRBV11-2 and TRBJ1-1 gives the whole variable domain EAGVAQSPRYKIIEKRQSVAFWCNPISGHATLYWYQQILGQGPKLLIQFQNNGVVDDSQLPKDRFSAERLKGVDSTLKIQPAKLEDSAVYLCASSPWPGTGNQAFFGQGTRLTVV.

This clonotype was seen repeatedly, ten times or more. V gene TRBV29-1 combines with J gene TRBJ2-5, with D perhaps TRBD1 or TRBD2 (5 bases each). The V gene lost 6 bases and the J gene lost 5 bases, with 22 bases spanning the gap. CDR3 length equals 15 residues. Germline CDR1 reads SQVTM; CDR2 reads ANQGSEA. The CDR3 protein is CSVGPQGRAAETQYF. Written as DNA, the CDR3 is TGCAGCGTCGGCCCTCAGGGACGGGCCGCCGAGACCCAGTACTTC.

The genes are TRBV7-9 and TRBJ2-1, with a tentative D call TRBD1 (6 bases). Between the trimmed V and J ends, which lost 0 bases and 8 bases, there was a span of 8 bases. The CDR3 is 13 amino acids. The germline V gene encodes CDR1 SEHNR and CDR2 FQNEAQ (reference sequence). The DNA of the CDR3 is TGTGCCAGCAGCTTAGCGGGGGCCCATGAGCAGTTCTTC. Amino acids: CASSLAGAHEQFF.

This clonotype was found many times. One base away lies a much larger clone, so this may be a sequencing read error. J is TRBJ2-1 and V is TRBV29-1, with a weak D call TRBD1 (5 bases). The end of the DNA aligns better with TRBJ2-7, so the J call may be wrong. The germline gives CDR1 SQVTM, CDR2 ANQGSEA. The CDR3 is 12 amino acids. The CDR3 DNA is TGCAGCGTTGTAGTCACGGACAATGAGCAGTACTTC. The encoded protein is CSVVVTDNEQYF.

A remark on this clonotype: A read error is possible here, since a much larger clone lies one base away. The rearrangement joins TRBV7-2 to TRBJ1-4; no clear D. This CDR3 is 15 amino acids long. CDR1 is SGHTA, CDR2 FQGNSA, per germline. Trimming stripped 6 bases from V and 0 bases from J, with 11 bases between. In DNA form, the CDR3 reads TGTGCCAGCAGGAAAAGGACTGCAACTAATGAAAAACTGTTTTTT. Residues: CASRKRTATNEKLFF.

The V gene is TRBV7-9, the J gene TRBJ2-2; TRBD1 agrees at 8 bases. The CDR3 is 16 residues long. Trimming removed 5 bases from V and 4 bases from J; junction bases left unmatched: 9. CDR1 SEHNR and CDR2 FQNEAQ come from the germline V gene (reference sequence). As DNA, the CDR3 is TGTGCCAGCAGCCGAGACAGGGGTAGCGGCACCGGGGAGCTGTTTTTT. Protein: CASSRDRGSGTGELFF.

As concerns this clonotype: A much larger clone sits a single nucleotide away, making a read error possible. The rearrangement links TRBV20-1 to TRBJ2-5; TRBD2 matches at 15 bases. There are 16 residues in the CDR3. The ends lost 6 bases at V and 11 bases at J; junction bases unmatched: 16. The germline CDR1 and CDR2 sequences are DFQATT and SNEGSKA (reference sequence). CDR3 protein: CSANDGTSGGHNEQYF. The CDR3 region has the DNA TGCAGTGCAAACGACGGGACTAGCGGGGGGCACAATGAGCAGTACTTC.

As to this clonotype: A much larger clone differs by one base, so this may be a read error. This sequence joins TRBV3-1 and TRBJ1-1; 9 nucleotides agree with TRBD1. CDR1 is LGHDT, CDR2 YNNKEL, per germline (reference sequence). CDR3 length equals 14 residues. Here the CDR3 DNA reads TGTGTCAGCACCGATGGGACAGGGATGCCTGAAGCTTTCTTT. Its protein is CVSTDGTGMPEAFF. Drawing the rest from reference TRBV3-1 and TRBJ1-1, the complete variable domain is DTAVSQTPKYLVTQMGNDKSIKCEQNLGHDTMYWYKQDSKKFLKIMFSYNNKELIINETVPNRFSPKSPDKAHLNLHINSLELGDSAVYFCVSTDGTGMPEAFFGQGTRLTVV.

The CDR3 sequence: CARRVAGRSCTDTQYF. CDR3 DNA sequence: TGTGCCAGACGGGTGGCGGGTCGGTCGTGCACAGATACGCAGTATTTT. V gene TRBV6-5 combines with J gene TRBJ2-3; D might be TRBD2 (5 bases). Between the trimmed V and J ends, which lost 9 bases and 1 base, there was a span of 20 bases. The V gene's germline CDR1 is MNHEY and CDR2 SVGAGI. The CDR3 has 16 residues.

With respect to this clonotype: With a much larger clone just one base away, this may be a read error. The chain couples TRBV12-3 or TRBV12-4 to TRBJ1-6, with D tentatively TRBD1 (5 bases). V lost 2 bases, J lost 3 bases, and 8 bases lay in between. The CDR3 contains 15 residues. CDR3 amino acids: CASSLWGGYNSPLHF. CDR3 DNA sequence: TGTGCCAGCAGTTTATGGGGGGGCTATAATTCACCCCTCCACTTT.

This clonotype was seen ten or more times. The chain has TRBV5-1 and TRBJ2-1; TRBD1 aligns across 10 bases. Germline V gene lookup returns CDR1 SGHRS and CDR2 YFSETQ. Unmatched junction bases numbered 10, after V lost 2 bases and J lost 5 bases. This CDR3 is built from 17 residues. CDR3: CASSFLVGTGVDNEQFF. The CDR3 DNA reads as TGCGCCAGCAGCTTCCTTGTCGGGACAGGGGTGGACAATGAGCAGTTCTTC.